This T cell receptor (beta chain) was found in a study of graft-versus-host responses after intestinal transplantation. Notes on the study in general: Allografts from individuals with graft-donor T cell macrochimerism displayed high graft-versus-host to host-versus-graft clonal ratios.

Repertoires were generated with immunoSEQ multiplex PCR, while TCRdb's copy carries only in-frame clones and drops some. Here the sample spans some 85,000 clones, 80% to 95% being singletons. Remarks on this clone: Its antigen is unidentified.

The sequence came from a human donor who was the organ donor for an intestinal transplant. The sample consisted of unstimulated CD8+ T cells sorted from spleen or lymph node cells, taken before transplant.

CDR3 region: CASSFWMATGGFYSNQPQHF. In DNA, the CDR3 is TGTGCCAGCAGTTTTTGGATGGCAACAGGGGGATTTTATAGCAATCAGCCCCAGCATTTT. The chain carries TRBV28 and TRBJ1-5, with 8 bases that match TRBD1. The CDR3 sequence is 20 residues long. Germline V CDR1 and CDR2: MDHEN, SYDVKM. Trimming removed 3 bases from V and 0 bases from J; junction bases left unmatched: 16.